This T cell receptor beta chain comes out of a study of T-cell reconstitution after alpha-beta-depleted transplantation in children. The germline CDR1 and CDR2 sequences are LGHNA and YNFKEQ. V lost 1 base and J lost 3, with 8 bases in between. This CDR3 has 14 amino acids. The study, taken as a whole, reports: Where alpha-beta T cells came from about two months after transplant was reportedly several hundred expanded graft clones. One year after transplant, T-cell counts and diversity came mostly from newly produced T cells.

As concerns this clonotype: The antigen is unknown.

Unique molecular identifiers were used to barcode this TCRbeta library. MiXCR, applied by TCRdb to the PCR reads, yields one record per CDR3 protein. Of hundreds of thousands of distinct CDR3 sequences in the sample, approximately 12% are singletons; the top ten hold around 2.2%. The sequences come from PBMCs, mostly from graft donor cells, collected 360 days after TCRalphabeta/CD19-depleted stem cell transplant. The chain recombines TRBV4-2 with TRBJ2-3; D might be TRBD1 (6 bases). The TCR was taken from a male patient younger than 18 who had a stem cell transplant for acute myeloid leukemia, so the T cells may come from the graft donor. CDR3 DNA: TGTGCCAGCAGCCAAGTGCAGGGGACAGATACGCAGTATTTT. Translation: CASSQVQGTDTQYF.